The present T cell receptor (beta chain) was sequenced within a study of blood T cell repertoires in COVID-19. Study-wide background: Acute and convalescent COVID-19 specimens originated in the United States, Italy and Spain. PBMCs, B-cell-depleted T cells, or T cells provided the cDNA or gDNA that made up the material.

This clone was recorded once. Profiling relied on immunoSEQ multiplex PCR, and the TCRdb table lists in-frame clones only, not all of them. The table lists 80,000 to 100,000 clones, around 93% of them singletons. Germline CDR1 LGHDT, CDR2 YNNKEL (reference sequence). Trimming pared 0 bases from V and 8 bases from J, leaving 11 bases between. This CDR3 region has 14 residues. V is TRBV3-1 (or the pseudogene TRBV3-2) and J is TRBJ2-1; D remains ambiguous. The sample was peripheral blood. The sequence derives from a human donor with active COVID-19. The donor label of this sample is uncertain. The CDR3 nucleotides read TGTGCCAGCAGCCAAGACGCAGCGCAGCATGAGCAGTTCTTC. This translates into CASSQDAAQHEQFF.